This T cell receptor beta chain was found in a study of blood T cell repertoires in COVID-19 (dated by TCRdb to about 2020). For the wider study: The collaborator samples originated in the United States, Italy and Spain and spanned the acute and convalescent phases of COVID-19. The material from the prospective study consisted of cDNA or gDNA derived from T cells, B-cell-depleted T cells, or PBMCs. The dataset comprised deeply sampled blood TCRbeta repertoires from subjects exposed to, actively infected with, or recovered from COVID-19. The repertoires were released in a freely available public database intended as a resource for research on the immune response to SARS-CoV-2. The samples were drawn from two sources: the first 160 participants of the ongoing ImmuneRACE study, and about 1,300 subjects contributed by 6 global collaborators. Sample metadata almost always included a de-identified subject ID, COVID-19 status, age in years and sex. Where available, HLA class I and class II types were taken from metadata supplied by the sample provider and were not determined by assay-based typing.

Remarks on this clone: Its antigen remains unidentified. One junction end does not reproduce the germline sequence, and a read error may be involved.

In the prospective study, participants were about 18 to 89 years old, resided in about two dozen geographic areas of the United States, and were enrolled through a virtual design. In the prospective study, participants were assigned to cohorts based on the clinical history participants reported in a screening survey and a study questionnaire. Recovered participants in ImmuneRACE Cohort 3 were defined as having two consecutive negative NP/OP PCR tests, clearance from a healthcare professional, or resolution of symptoms. In the prospective study, mobile phlebotomists collected whole blood, serum and a nasopharyngeal or oropharyngeal swab from each participant. Additional blood draws and questionnaires over an approximately two-month period could optionally be provided by prospective study participants. Prospective study blood samples were shipped either frozen or at room temperature before DNA extraction.

TCRbeta CDR3 regions were amplified from genomic DNA using the immunoSEQ Assay, a bias-controlled multiplex PCR. The study's processing was this. Within the assay, amplification of reference gene primers was used to estimate how many nucleated cells each sample contained. Sequence reads were collapsed and filtered to measure the absolute abundance of every unique TCRbeta CDR3 rearrangement. For each sample, productive Simpson clonality was calculated by taking the square root of Simpson's diversity index across productive rearrangements. TCRdb re-hosts the immuneACCESS table, in-frame sequences only. Its copies lack some clones; in the studies checked, an unresolved V gene accounts for under half of them, and the cause for the rest is not known. That table is the source of V, J and clone size, and D and trimming were worked out from the DNA. Recorded for this sample are hundreds of thousands of clones; roughly nine tenths of them occurred a single time. The ten biggest clones cover under 2.5% of the sample.

Here is what the overall study found, with its caveats: The quantity of clinical and demographic metadata differed by source and by participant and was supplied without curation.

The CDR3, cysteine through phenylalanine, is 16 amino acids long. Only CDR3 DNA is held: 48 bases, read in frame from base 1. According to the germline V gene (reference sequence), CDR1 reads SSHAT and CDR2 reads FNYEAQ. The chain employs TRBV7-7 and TRBJ2-1; perhaps TRBD1 is the D gene, with 6 bases matching. The clonotype originates from a woman in her late teens or twenties who had recovered from COVID-19. Specimen: PBMCs or T cells enriched from blood (not recorded which). The DNA sequence reads TGTGCTAGCAGCTTAGGGATTGGTAGGGGGTCTGATGAGCAGTTCTTC. This is translated as CASSLGIGRGSDEQFF.